Given below is one TCR beta chain in context. Germline values: CDR1 SQVTM, CDR2 ANQGSEA. This CDR3 is built from 16 residues. Trimming removed 4 bases from V and 2 bases from J; junction bases left unmatched: 5. This entry belongs to a study of blood T cells in healthy people across ages. Through a sample-barcoded 5' primer and a J-beta primer mix, a second PCR was run for 7 to 11 cycles. Tagging of each cDNA molecule was performed by a template-switch adaptor with 12 random nucleotides. In TCRdb, the 5' RACE reads were re-called with MiXCR into one record per CDR3 protein. The sample has more than 900,000 distinct CDR3 sequences; approximately 25% are singletons. Per sample, extraction of total RNA gave at least 5.5 micrograms in every case. This sample was also put to use in a study of T cells of mothers and their children.

Material for sequencing was blood. The clonotype comes from a girl aged 2 to 9 in good health. The genes are TRBV29-1 and TRBJ2-6; 10 bases map to TRBD2. Here the CDR3 reads CSVGASGGAGANVLTF. CDR3 sequence (DNA): TGCAGCGTTGGGGCTAGCGGGGGAGCTGGGGCCAACGTCCTGACTTTC.